The 2 T cell receptor beta chains reported below all come from one sample, sequenced in a study of blood T cell repertoires in COVID-19. Assay used: immunoSEQ multiplex PCR; TCRdb lists only in-frame clones, some missing. This sample carries some 240,000 clones, 84% of them seen once, and the ten largest clones take over 1.5%. The source material was peripheral blood. The receptors come from a woman between 40 and 50 years old who had recovered from COVID-19.

This chain connects TRBV2 to TRBJ1-1; possibly TRBD1 for D (6 bases). Trimming pared 2 bases from V and 1 base from J, leaving 11 bases between. CDR3 size: 15 residues. The germline V gene encodes CDR1 SNHLY and CDR2 FYNNEI. CDR3 loop: CASSEQGHPNTEAFF. The CDR3 nucleotides read TGTGCCAGCAGTGAACAGGGACATCCGAACACTGAAGCTTTCTTT.

V gene TRBV29-1 combines with J gene TRBJ2-2; 7 bases agree with TRBD2. The germline CDR1 and CDR2 sequences are SQVTM and ANQGSEA. This CDR3 is 12 amino acids long. J lost 4 bases, V lost 7 bases, and 3 bases had no gene match. The CDR3 is CSGSSGTGELFF. The CDR3, as DNA: TGCAGCGGATCTAGCGGCACCGGGGAGCTGTTTTTT.